Below, 26 T cell receptor beta chains from the same sample are listed, as sequenced in a study of metastatic and nonmetastatic thyroid tumors. Using MiXCR, TCRdb re-called clones from the PCR reads. The sample holds under 95,000 clones, around 7.8% seen once. No treatment of any kind had been given to any patient before thyroid surgery. Sequenced sample: blood. These receptors were obtained from a female donor with papillary thyroid cancer or a benign thyroid nodule (not recorded which). Some clones in this sample may be carry-over from other donors' samples.

This clone was observed many times. The chain combines TRBV7-8 with TRBJ1-2; TRBD1 matches at 7 bases. The ends lost 1 base at V and 1 base at J; junction bases unmatched: 3. CDR1 and CDR2 (germline): SGHVS, FQNEAQ. This CDR3 is built from 15 residues. The CDR3 loop reads CASSLEGQLNYGYTF. The CDR3 nucleotides are TGTGCCAGCAGCTTAGAGGGACAGCTTAACTATGGCTACACCTTC.

This clone was observed many times. V gene TRBV20-1 combines with J gene TRBJ1-5; 7 bases line up with TRBD1. Trimming cost V 3 bases and J 5 bases; bases outside gene matches: 13. The CDR3 has 16 residues. In germline, CDR1 is DFQATT, CDR2 SNEGSKA (reference sequence). Here the CDR3 reads CSASLPTGWHHQPQHF. The CDR3 DNA follows: TGCAGTGCTAGCCTCCCGACAGGGTGGCATCATCAGCCCCAGCATTTT.

This clone has at least ten counts. This chain uses TRBV24-1 with TRBJ2-3, with D possibly being TRBD2 (7 bases). Germline V gives CDR1 KGHDR, CDR2 SFDVKD. The CDR3 covers 15 residues. Trimming took off 4 bases at V and 2 bases at J, with 12 bases between the two ends. For the CDR3, the DNA is TGTGCCACCAGTGAAGGGGGGGGGGCCACAGATACGCAGTATTTT. This encodes CATSEGGGATDTQYF.

Turning to this clone: A much larger clonotype is one base distant, so this may be a read error. The chain joins TRBV14 to TRBJ1-5; TRBD1 matches 9 bases. There are 16 residues in the CDR3. CDR1 is SGHDN, CDR2 FVKESK, per germline. V shed 6 bases, J shed 10 bases, and the junction held 16 bases outside the gene matches. The CDR3 DNA reads TGTGCCAGCAGTCTTCTGCCGGGACAGGGTTGTCATCCCCAGCATTTT. It codes for CASSLLPGQGCHPQHF.

This clone was counted many times. This chain uses TRBV2 with TRBJ1-3, with D unresolved. The V and J ends lost 4 bases and 0 bases respectively, with 13 bases between them. CDR3 size: 16 residues. In germline, CDR1 is SNHLY, CDR2 FYNNEI. The CDR3 is CASSVSPGFSGNTIYF. The CDR3 DNA is TGTGCCAGCAGTGTCTCCCCTGGGTTCTCTGGAAACACCATATATTTT.

There are many counts of this clone. The chain recombines TRBV12-3 or TRBV12-4 with TRBJ2-1; D may be TRBD2 (6 bases). The CDR3 is 15 amino acids. V lost 7 bases, J lost 2 bases, and 15 bases lay in between. The DNA of the CDR3 is TGTGCCAGCATCTTAGGAGGGTTCCCCTACAATGAGCAGTTCTTC. Protein sequence: CASILGGFPYNEQFF.

This clone has ten or more counts. The chain joins TRBV15 to TRBJ2-7, with TRBD2 as a possible D gene (6 bases). Germline CDR1 LNHNV, CDR2 YYDKDF (reference sequence). The CDR3 loop spans 14 amino acids. Trimming stripped 0 bases from V and 9 bases from J, with 15 bases between. DNA of the CDR3: TGTGCCACCAGCAGAGAACTAGCTCGGGGAAGGCAGTACTTC. Amino acid sequence: CATSRELARGRQYF.

CDR3 sequence (DNA): TGCAGTGCTAGAGAGAGGGGAGACCAGCCCCAGCATTTT. Translating it yields CSARERGDQPQHF. J is TRBJ1-5 and V is TRBV20-1; D is perhaps TRBD1 (5 bases). V shed 0 bases and J shed 7 bases, with 10 bases lying between them. The germline gives CDR1 DFQATT, CDR2 SNEGSKA (reference sequence). The CDR3 spans 13 residues.

This clone was counted ten times or more. The chain has TRBV6-1 and TRBJ2-5; 8 bases align to TRBD1. The trim removed 6 bases at V and 4 bases at J, leaving 13 bases unmatched. This CDR3 contains 16 residues. Germline CDR1 is MNHNS and CDR2 is SASEGT. CDR3 sequence: CASSLSRAGGTETQYF. CDR3 in DNA: TGTGCCAGCAGCCTTTCCCGGGCAGGGGGCACAGAGACCCAGTACTTC.

The chain links TRBV25-1 to TRBJ2-4; 7 bases are a match to TRBD2. The germline gives CDR1 MGHDK, CDR2 SYGVNS. This CDR3 contains 15 residues. Unmatched junction bases numbered 13, after V lost 2 bases and J lost 12 bases. CDR3 nucleotides: TGTGCCAGCAGTGAAGCGGGGGTAGCCAAATACAGTCAGTACTTC. Protein: CASSEAGVAKYSQYF. The full variable domain, completed using reference TRBV25-1 and TRBJ2-4, is EADIYQTPRYLVIGTGKKITLECSQTMGHDKMYWYQQDPGMELHLIHYSYGVNSTEKGDLSSESTVSRIRTEHFPLTLESARPSHTSQYLCASSEAGVAKYSQYFGAGTRLSVL.

This clone was recorded a few times. This chain links TRBV2 with TRBJ2-1, with D unresolved. This CDR3 is 16 amino acids long. CDR1 and CDR2 from the germline V gene are SNHLY and FYNNEI. The germline V and J ends were trimmed by 3 bases and 0 bases, with 12 bases remaining between them. CDR3 coding DNA: TGTGCCAGCAGTGATTTACCGGTTAGCTCCTACAATGAGCAGTTCTTC. Translation gives CASSDLPVSSYNEQFF.

This clone was recorded many times. This chain joins TRBV12-3 or TRBV12-4 and TRBJ1-3; D unresolved. The length of the CDR3 is 16 residues. The V and J ends lost 6 bases and 0 bases respectively, with 15 bases between them. CDR3 protein: CASRNLEGPSGNTIYF. The CDR3 DNA follows: TGTGCCAGCAGGAACTTAGAGGGCCCCTCTGGAAACACCATATATTTT.

About this clone: A read error may account for a junction end that differs from germline. The V and J genes are TRBV5-1 and TRBJ1-5, with D unresolved. Germline V gives CDR1 SGHRS, CDR2 YFSETQ. The CDR3 consists of 14 residues. CDR3 sequence reads: CASSLSVYNQPQHF. The CDR3 coding sequence is TGCGCCAGCAGCTTGTCAGTCTACAATCAGCCTCAGCATTTT. The full variable domain, its missing parts supplied by reference TRBV5-1 and TRBJ1-5, is KAGVTQTPRYLIKTRGQQVTLSCSPISGHRSVSWYQQTPGQGLQFLFEYFSETQRNKGNFPGRFSGRQFSNSRSEMNVSTLELGDSALYLCASSLSVYNQPQHFGDGTRLSIL.

This clone occurred many times. The J gene is TRBJ2-1, the V gene TRBV6-4; no firm D call. The CDR3 is made up of 13 amino acids. Germline CDR1 is MRHNA and CDR2 is SNTAGT. The germline V and J ends were trimmed by 3 bases and 5 bases, with 8 bases remaining between them. CDR3 sequence reads: CASSDGDHNEQFF. The CDR3 coding sequence is TGTGCCAGCAGTGATGGCGACCACAATGAGCAGTTCTTC.

A note on this clone: This may come from a read error, since a much larger clone is one base off. The rearrangement uses TRBV5-1 and TRBJ2-2; D perhaps matches TRBD1 (5 bases). Trimming shortened V by 1 base and J by 6 bases, and 10 bases separated the two germline ends. Germline CDR1 is SGHRS and CDR2 is YFSETQ. This CDR3 has 14 amino acids. The CDR3 is CASSLQAGSGELFF. CDR3 nucleotides: TGCGCCAGCAGCTTGCAGGCAGGGTCCGGGGAGCTGTTTTTT.

This clone has ten or more counts. The CDR3 loop is CASSQDTSSGANVLTF. For the CDR3, the DNA is TGTGCCAGCAGCCAAGATACGAGCTCTGGGGCCAACGTCCTGACTTTC. This sequence joins TRBV3-1 and TRBJ2-6; D gene unclear. The CDR3 length is 16 residues. Germline V gene data show CDR1 as LGHDT and CDR2 as YNNKEL (reference sequence). V lost 0 bases, J lost 0 bases, and 6 bases lay in between.

This clone was observed at least ten times. V is TRBV3-1 and J is TRBJ2-5; D gene unclear. CDR1 is LGHDT and CDR2 is YNNKEL in the germline V gene (reference sequence). Trimming pared 0 bases from V and 0 bases from J, leaving 5 bases between. The CDR3 is made up of 14 amino acids. For the CDR3, the DNA is TGTGCCAGCAGCCAAGACCCGAACCAAGAGACCCAGTACTTC. It codes for CASSQDPNQETQYF.

This clone was detected ten times or more. This rearrangement joins TRBV4-2 to TRBJ2-7, with D possibly TRBD2 on 6 matching bases. The V end lost 5 bases, the J end lost 6 bases, and 11 bases lay between the germline ends. The CDR3 consists of 12 residues. Looked up from germline, CDR1 is LGHNA and CDR2 is YNFKEQ. The CDR3 nucleotides read TGTGCCAGCAGCGTCCAGGGAGGCGAGCAGTACTTC. Its protein is CASSVQGGEQYF.

The chain combines TRBV19 with TRBJ2-7; possible D gene TRBD1, 5 bases. V dropped 3 bases and J dropped 2 bases, with 14 bases sitting between them. The CDR3 totals 15 residues. Germline V gene sequence: CDR1 LNHDA, CDR2 SQIVND (reference sequence). CDR3 protein: CASSIGQSTPYEQYF. For the CDR3, the DNA is TGTGCCAGTAGTATCGGACAAAGTACCCCCTACGAGCAGTACTTC.

This clone was detected ten times or more. The genes are TRBV7-9 and TRBJ1-5, with D unclear. Germline values: CDR1 SEHNR, CDR2 FQNEAQ (reference sequence). Trimming pared 1 base from V and 3 bases from J, leaving 7 bases between. CDR3 length equals 14 residues. CDR3 sequence reads: CASSLVGDNQPQHF. CDR3 nucleotides: TGTGCCAGCAGCTTAGTCGGAGACAATCAGCCCCAGCATTTT.

The chain links TRBV20-1 to TRBJ2-5, with 7 bases matching TRBD2. From germline, CDR1 is DFQATT and CDR2 SNEGSKA (reference sequence). This CDR3 has 16 amino acids. With 0 bases clipped from V and 14 bases from J, the junction kept 21 bases outside the gene matches. CDR3: CSARDVLAGDQETHYF. The CDR3 DNA follows: TGCAGTGCTAGAGATGTACTCGCGGGGGACCAAGAGACTCATTACTTC.

This clone was recorded at least ten times. The chain is built from TRBV29-1 and TRBJ2-7, with TRBD1 identical over 9 bases. Per germline, CDR1 SQVTM and CDR2 ANQGSEA. The CDR3 loop spans 14 amino acids. V was pared by 3 bases and J by 2 bases, with 5 bases of the junction left unmatched. The CDR3: CSVEEGQGTYEQYF. Written as DNA, the CDR3 is TGCAGCGTTGAGGAGGGACAGGGTACCTACGAGCAGTACTTC.

The gene calls are TRBV11-2 and TRBJ2-7, with TRBD1 identical over 10 bases. Germline values: CDR1 SGHAT, CDR2 FQNNGV. V shed 5 bases and J 7 bases; nucleotides not matched to a gene: 11. This CDR3 contains 15 residues. The chain's CDR3 is CASSATGGEAGEQYF. CDR3 DNA sequence: TGTGCCAGCAGCGCGACAGGGGGCGAGGCGGGAGAGCAGTACTTC.

The gene calls are TRBV11-2 and TRBJ2-2; the D is unclear. V lost 6 bases and J 8 bases, leaving 10 bases between the germline ends. CDR3 length: 12 residues. Germline V gene data show CDR1 as SGHAT and CDR2 as FQNNGV. The DNA of the CDR3 is TGTGCCAGCAGAGGGATTGTGGGGGAGCTGTTTTTT. Protein: CASRGIVGELFF.

Many counts were recorded for this clone. The J gene is TRBJ2-7, the V gene TRBV12-3 or TRBV12-4; no definite D call. This CDR3 is built from 12 residues. V lost 6 bases and J 6 bases, leaving 12 bases between the germline ends. The CDR3 nucleotides are TGTGCCAGCAGCGTCGCGGATGGCGAGCAGTACTTC. Translation gives CASSVADGEQYF.

The sample holds a few counts of this clone. J is TRBJ1-5 and V is TRBV27; maybe TRBD1 (5 bases). The germline CDR1 and CDR2 sequences are MNHEY and SMNVEV (reference sequence). V was cut by 2 bases and J by 9 bases, with 11 bases left in between. The CDR3 loop spans 13 amino acids. Here the CDR3 DNA reads TGTGCCAGCAGTTTAGTGGTCGGGGCGCCCCAGCATTTT. Protein product: CASSLVVGAPQHF.